The 28 T cell receptor beta chains below come from one sample, sequenced in a study of T cell responses to AZD1222 COVID-19 vaccine. Some clones are missing from TCRdb's copy, which holds only in-frame ones; the method was immunoSEQ multiplex PCR. The sample lists more than 150,000 clones; 92% were seen once. Sample: peripheral blood, taken on day 0 of AZD1222 vaccination. The receptor set was obtained from an adult in good health.

This chain joins TRBV2 and TRBJ2-7, with D unresolved. V gave up 4 bases and J gave up 4 bases, with 8 bases separating them. CDR1 is SNHLY, CDR2 FYNNEI, per germline. The CDR3 has 12 residues. DNA of the CDR3: TGTGCCAGCAGTGTCGGTGTTTACGAGCAGTACTTC. Its translation is CASSVGVYEQYF. Full variable domain (remainder filled in from reference TRBV2 and TRBJ2-7): EPEVTQTPSHQVTQMGQEVILRCVPISNHLYFYWYRQILGQKVEFLVSFYNNEISEKSEIFDDQFSVERPDGSNFTLKIRSTKLEDSAMYFCASSVGVYEQYFGPGTRLTVT.

The chain combines TRBV28 with TRBJ1-2; no reliable D call. The CDR3 is 16 residues long. Trimming shortened V by 7 bases and J by 4 bases, and 22 bases separated the two germline ends. Germline V gene sequence: CDR1 MDHEN, CDR2 SYDVKM. For the CDR3, the DNA is TGTGCCAGCACCCCGGCGGGGTCCAGTCGTAGCTATGGCTACACCTTC. Translation: CASTPAGSSRSYGYTF.

CDR3 coding DNA: TGTGCCAGCAGCTTAGCAGGGGACAGCTATAATTCACCCCTCCACTTT. This translates into CASSLAGDSYNSPLHF. V is TRBV7-2 and J is TRBJ1-6, with 7 bases aligning to TRBD1. Per the germline V gene, CDR1 is SGHTA and CDR2 is FQGNSA. V trimming: 0 bases; J trimming: 3 bases; junction bases outside the gene matches: 2. The CDR3 covers 16 residues.

The V and J genes are TRBV29-1 and TRBJ1-5; D uncertain. CDR1 is SQVTM and CDR2 is ANQGSEA in the germline V gene. V lost 1 base and J 5 bases, leaving 6 bases between the germline ends. The CDR3 has 12 amino acids. This CDR3 is CSVEVGDQPQHF. The CDR3 DNA follows: TGCAGCGTTGAAGTCGGAGATCAGCCCCAGCATTTT.

The rearrangement links TRBV4-2 to TRBJ2-7; tentative D call: TRBD1 (5 bases). The CDR3 has 15 amino acids. V was clipped by 4 bases and J by 2 bases, with 15 bases between them. Germline values: CDR1 LGHNA, CDR2 YNFKEQ. For the CDR3, the DNA is TGTGCCAGCAGCCTAACAGGCGGTTCTGCCTACGAGCAGTACTTC. Residues: CASSLTGGSAYEQYF.

This clone was observed once. The chain employs TRBV5-1 and TRBJ1-2; 8 bases match TRBD1. Germline V gene data show CDR1 as SGHRS and CDR2 as YFSETQ. V lost 4 bases to trimming and J lost 8 bases; unmatched junction nucleotides: 13. The CDR3 contains 15 residues. CDR3 residues: CASSLREQGAGGYTF. As DNA, the CDR3 is TGCGCCAGCAGCCTCAGGGAGCAGGGGGCAGGAGGCTACACCTTC.

This chain connects TRBV12-5 to TRBJ1-5, with a weak D call TRBD1 (5 bases). In germline, CDR1 is LGHNT, CDR2 FRNRAP. The CDR3 extends over 16 amino acids. The V and J ends lost 6 bases and 5 bases respectively, with 20 bases between them. The CDR3 nucleotides read TGTGCTAGTGGACCGTCGAGCAGGGTAGGATATCAGCCCCAGCATTTT. This gives the protein CASGPSSRVGYQPQHF. The full variable domain, rest sourced from reference TRBV12-5 and TRBJ1-5, is DARVTQTPRHKVTEMGQEVTMRCQPILGHNTVFWYRQTMMQGLELLAYFRNRAPLDDSGMPKDRFSAEMPDATLATLKIQPSEPRDSAVYFCASGPSSRVGYQPQHFGDGTRLSIL.

V and J are TRBV7-6 and TRBJ1-5; D uncertain. Trimming pared 5 bases from V and 8 bases from J, leaving 10 bases between. The CDR3 sequence is 12 residues long. CDR1 and CDR2 from the germline V gene are SGHVS and FNYEAQ. CDR3 coding DNA: TGTGCCAGCAGCCTATCCGGGGAGCCCCAGCATTTT. It codes for CASSLSGEPQHF. The whole variable domain, filled in from reference TRBV7-6 and TRBJ1-5, reads GAGVSQSPRYKVTKRGQDVALRCDPISGHVSLYWYRQALGQGPEFLTYFNYEAQQDKSGLPNDRFSAERPEGSISTLTIQRTEQRDSAMYRCASSLSGEPQHFGDGTRLSIL.

The chain links TRBV5-4 to TRBJ1-2; D is possibly TRBD1 (5 bases). The CDR3 is 14 amino acids. Germline CDR1 reads SGHNT; CDR2 reads YYREEE (reference sequence). V lost 4 bases and J 0 bases, leaving 10 bases between the germline ends. CDR3 bases: TGTGCCAGCAGCCTCCAGACAGCTAACTATGGCTACACCTTC. It specifies CASSLQTANYGYTF.

V gene TRBV20-1 combines with J gene TRBJ2-7; D gene uncertain. Trimming stripped 0 bases from V and 6 bases from J, with 6 bases between. CDR1 and CDR2 from the germline V gene are DFQATT and SNEGSKA (reference sequence). CDR3 length equals 11 residues. The CDR3 here is CSARDPVEQYV. In DNA, the CDR3 is TGCAGTGCTAGAGATCCGGTCGAGCAGTACGTC.

This clone was seen only a few times. The V and J genes are TRBV3-1 (or the pseudogene TRBV3-2) and TRBJ1-5, with TRBD1 identical over 7 bases. Germline CDR1 and CDR2: LGHDT and YNNKEL (reference sequence). This CDR3 has 17 amino acids. Unmatched junction bases numbered 11, after V lost 6 bases and J lost 0 bases. The CDR3 region has the DNA TGTGCCAGCAGTCTTGGACAGGCTCTTTATAGCAATCAGCCCCAGCATTTT. Translated: CASSLGQALYSNQPQHF.

This chain connects TRBV4-2 to TRBJ1-1, with 7 bases lining up with TRBD1. The CDR3 extends over 14 amino acids. With V trimmed by 3 bases and J by 5 bases, 6 bases remained unmatched. Germline assignment: CDR1 LGHNA and CDR2 YNFKEQ. The CDR3 sequence is CASSHLTGRTEAFF. In nucleotides, the CDR3 is TGTGCCAGCAGCCACCTGACAGGGCGTACTGAAGCTTTCTTT.

This chain connects TRBV6-5 to TRBJ1-4; 7 positions agree with TRBD1. After removal of 9 bases from V and 8 bases from J, the junction contained 9 bases not matched to a gene. Looked up from germline, CDR1 is MNHEY and CDR2 is SVGAGI. The CDR3 has 13 residues. This CDR3 is CASRRQGGEKLFF. Written as DNA, the CDR3 is TGTGCCAGTCGGAGACAGGGAGGCGAAAAACTGTTTTTT.

V gene TRBV6-1 combines with J gene TRBJ1-5; D might be TRBD1 (5 bases). Looked up from germline, CDR1 is MNHNS and CDR2 is SASEGT. This CDR3 is 21 amino acids long. Trimming stripped 0 bases from V and 6 bases from J, with 30 bases between. The CDR3, as DNA: TGTGCCAGCAGTGAAGCTAAGAAGGTTGGGACCCAAACCTCACGTAGTCAGCCCCAGCATTTT. Translated, it gives CASSEAKKVGTQTSRSQPQHF.

This sequence joins TRBV7-2 and TRBJ2-7; D may be TRBD1 (6 bases). The CDR3 runs to 15 residues. Per germline, CDR1 SGHTA and CDR2 FQGNSA. V lost 1 base, J lost 1 base, and 11 bases lay in between. The CDR3 sequence is CASSLGSDRSYEQYV. For the CDR3, the DNA is TGTGCCAGCAGCTTAGGTTCCGACAGGTCCTACGAGCAGTACGTC.

The V call is TRBV28, the J call TRBJ1-6; 9 bases agree with TRBD1. The ends lost 8 bases at V and 6 bases at J; junction bases unmatched: 5. Germline-derived CDR1 and CDR2 are MDHEN and SYDVKM. The CDR3 totals 14 residues. The CDR3 reads CASWDREFNSPLHF. CDR3 DNA sequence: TGTGCCAGCTGGGACAGGGAATTTAATTCACCCCTCCACTTT.

This chain joins TRBV28 and TRBJ1-2; D is uncertain. The CDR3 length is 14 residues. Trimming stripped 2 bases from V and 4 bases from J, with 11 bases between. The germline V gene has CDR1 MDHEN and CDR2 SYDVKM. The CDR3 region is CASSLVFPTYGYTF. CDR3 bases: TGTGCCAGCAGTTTAGTATTCCCAACCTATGGCTACACCTTC.

The V gene is TRBV24-1, the J gene TRBJ2-2; D ambiguous. V was clipped by 3 bases and J by 1 base, with 5 bases between them. CDR3 length: 14 amino acids. Germline V gives CDR1 KGHDR, CDR2 SFDVKD. This CDR3 reads CATSDGGNTGELFF. CDR3 bases: TGTGCCACCAGTGATGGCGGGAACACCGGGGAGCTGTTTTTT.

This clone was observed a single time. This chain uses TRBV6-5 with TRBJ1-1; the D is unclear. The CDR3 contains 15 residues. Trimming took off 6 bases at V and 4 bases at J, with 18 bases between the two ends. The germline CDR1 and CDR2 sequences are MNHEY and SVGAGI. The CDR3 coding sequence is TGTGCCAGCAGCGCCCTTCGGACCGTGAGCACTGAAGCTTTCTTT. It translates to CASSALRTVSTEAFF.

As for this clone: The same CDR3 can be traced to other DNA sequences in this sample. The gene calls are TRBV12-3 or TRBV12-4 and TRBJ1-1; unclear D gene. Trimming shortened V by 1 base and J by 5 bases, and 5 bases separated the two germline ends. The CDR3 totals 12 residues. The CDR3 region is CASSLGRTEAFF. CDR3 DNA: TGTGCCAGCAGTTTAGGAAGGACTGAAGCTTTCTTT.

This clone was observed a single time. This sequence joins TRBV5-6 and TRBJ2-5; the D is unclear. This CDR3 has 15 amino acids. CDR1 and CDR2 (germline): SGHDT, YYEEEE. Trimming pared 4 bases from V and 5 bases from J, leaving 18 bases between. Written as DNA, the CDR3 is TGTGCCAGCAGCCGATCCGGGTTGGGCCGGGAGACCCAGTACTTC. Its translation: CASSRSGLGRETQYF.

V gene TRBV5-6 combines with J gene TRBJ1-1, with no clear D. Germline CDR1 is SGHDT and CDR2 is YYEEEE. Trimming took off 4 bases at V and 6 bases at J, with 13 bases between the two ends. This CDR3 has 13 amino acids. Here the CDR3 reads CASSLYSRAEAFF. In nucleotides, the CDR3 is TGTGCCAGCAGCCTCTACAGTCGGGCTGAAGCTTTCTTT. Supplemented by reference TRBV5-6 and TRBJ1-1, the full variable domain reads DAGVTQSPTHLIKTRGQQVTLRCSPKSGHDTVSWYQQALGQGPQFIFQYYEEEERQRGNFPDRFSGHQFPNYSSELNVNALLLGDSALYLCASSLYSRAEAFFGQGTRLTVV.

In regard to this clone: Within the sample, other DNA sequences also encode this same CDR3. The rearrangement uses TRBV7-9 and TRBJ1-2, with TRBD1 matching 8 bases. Germline CDR1 and CDR2: SEHNR and FQNEAQ (reference sequence). V dropped 5 bases and J dropped 4; count of bases not matched to a gene: 3. The CDR3 is 13 amino acids. The CDR3 region is CASSLGQGYGYTF. The CDR3 bases are TGTGCCAGCAGCCTCGGACAGGGCTATGGCTACACCTTC.

This rearrangement joins TRBV11-2 to TRBJ1-1; D is ambiguous. V was shortened by 3 bases and J by 2 bases, with 7 bases between the two germline ends. This CDR3 is 13 amino acids long. Germline V CDR1 and CDR2: SGHAT, FQNNGV. Here the CDR3 DNA reads TGTGCCAGCAGCTTCGGCTTAAACACTGAAGCTTTCTTT. Translated, it gives CASSFGLNTEAFF.

The chain is built from TRBV9 and TRBJ2-1; 7 bases align to TRBD2. V shed 4 bases, J shed 3 bases, and the junction held 7 bases outside the gene matches. The germline V gene encodes CDR1 SGDLS and CDR2 YYNGEE. The CDR3 is made up of 15 amino acids. The CDR3 is CASSQAQRGYNEQFF. In DNA form, the CDR3 reads TGTGCCAGCAGCCAAGCCCAGCGGGGCTACAATGAGCAGTTCTTC.

This chain uses TRBV6-5 with TRBJ2-7, with 7 bases that match TRBD1. V lost 5 bases to trimming and J lost 5 bases; unmatched junction nucleotides: 3. The CDR3 sequence is 12 residues long. Germline assignment: CDR1 MNHEY and CDR2 SVGAGI. The CDR3 here is CASSQGVHEQYV. In nucleotides, the CDR3 is TGTGCCAGCAGTCAGGGGGTCCACGAGCAGTACGTC.

V usage is TRBV7-3 and J usage is TRBJ2-6, with TRBD1 identical over 12 bases. V trimming: 2 bases; J trimming: 4 bases; junction bases outside the gene matches: 12. CDR3 length: 20 residues. Per germline, CDR1 SGHTA and CDR2 FQGTGA. CDR3 protein: CASSLYVGTGGAEGANVLTF. Written as DNA, the CDR3 is TGTGCCAGCAGCTTATATGTAGGGACAGGGGGCGCGGAGGGGGCCAACGTCCTGACTTTC.

The V gene is TRBV6-5, the J gene TRBJ1-1, with TRBD1 matching over 8 bases. Unmatched junction bases numbered 6, after V lost 8 bases and J lost 1 base. The CDR3 covers 14 residues. Germline-derived CDR1 and CDR2 are MNHEY and SVGAGI. In nucleotides, the CDR3 is TGTGCCAGCCGGAGACAGGGGCCGAACACTGAAGCTTTCTTT. The encoded protein is CASRRQGPNTEAFF.